What follows is one TCR beta chain and its context. Its specificity is unknown. Only in-frame clones appear in the TCRdb table, and some are missing; sequencing was by immunoSEQ multiplex PCR. This sample yields about 58,000 clones, of which around four fifths are seen a single time; more than 0.65% belongs to the top ten. The sample is drawn from a study of OX40 agonist ivuxolimab in advanced cancers. Study overall: Antecedent anti-PD-1, anti-PD-L1 or anti-CTLA-4 therapy was permissible, with 30% to 50% having received some.

Germline assignment: CDR1 SGDLS and CDR2 YYNGEE. The CDR3 is 16 residues long. Losses at the gene ends were 3 bases for V and 4 bases for J; bases not matched to a gene: 8. General observations from the study: The CD4+ and CD8+ T cells in the blood had expanded clonally by week 6 at 0.1 to 3.0 mg/kg.

The clonotype originates from an adult with an advanced solid tumor such as melanoma, head and neck, liver or kidney cancer. This chain connects TRBV9 to TRBJ2-2; TRBD1 aligns across 8 bases. Sequencing was performed on CD4+ or CD8+ T cells sorted from blood, taken in a trial of the OX40 agonist ivuxolimab. CDR3 DNA sequence: TGTGCCAGCAGCGCCCTTCAGGGGGCAGGCACCGGGGAGCTGTTTTTT. It encodes CASSALQGAGTGELFF.